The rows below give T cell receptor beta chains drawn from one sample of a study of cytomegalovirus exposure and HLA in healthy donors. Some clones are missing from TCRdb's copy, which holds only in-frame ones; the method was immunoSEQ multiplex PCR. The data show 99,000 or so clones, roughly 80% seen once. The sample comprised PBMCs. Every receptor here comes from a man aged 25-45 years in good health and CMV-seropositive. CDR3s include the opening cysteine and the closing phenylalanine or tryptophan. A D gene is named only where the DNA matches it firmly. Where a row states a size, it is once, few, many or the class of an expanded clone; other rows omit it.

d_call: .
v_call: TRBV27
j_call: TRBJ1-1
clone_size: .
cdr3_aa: CASSLRSQVVEAFF
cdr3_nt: TGTGCCAGCAGTTTACGTAGTCAGGTAGTCGAAGCTTTCTTT

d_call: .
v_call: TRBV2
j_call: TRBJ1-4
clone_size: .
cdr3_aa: CASRKSGVTNEKLFF
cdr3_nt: TGTGCCAGCAGAAAGTCAGGGGTGACTAATGAAAAACTGTTTTTT

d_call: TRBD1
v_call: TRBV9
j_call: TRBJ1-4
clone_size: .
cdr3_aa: CASPLGQGNEKLFF
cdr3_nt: TGTGCCAGCCCCCTGGGACAGGGGAACGAAAAACTGTTTTTT

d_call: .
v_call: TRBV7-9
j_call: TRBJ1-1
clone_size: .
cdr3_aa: CASSSQGNTEAFF
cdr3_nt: TGTGCCAGCAGCTCCCAGGGTAACACTGAAGCTTTCTTT

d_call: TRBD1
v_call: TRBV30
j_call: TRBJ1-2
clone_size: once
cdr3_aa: CAWSMGQGEGYTF
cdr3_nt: TGTGCCTGGAGTATGGGACAGGGAGAAGGCTACACCTTC

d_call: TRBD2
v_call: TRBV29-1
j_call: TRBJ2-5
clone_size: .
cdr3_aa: CSVEDRSSGVYGETQYF
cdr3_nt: TGCAGCGTTGAAGACAGGTCTAGCGGGGTGTACGGAGAGACCCAGTACTTC

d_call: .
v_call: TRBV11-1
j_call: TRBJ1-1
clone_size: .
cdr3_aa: CASSLQFDTEAFF
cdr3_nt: TGTGCCAGCAGCTTACAGTTCGACACTGAAGCTTTCTTT

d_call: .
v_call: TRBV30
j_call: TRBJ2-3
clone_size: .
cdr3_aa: CAWTVQSSRGSRYTQYF
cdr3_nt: TGTGCCTGGACTGTACAAAGTTCCCGCGGCTCACGGTATACGCAGTATTTT

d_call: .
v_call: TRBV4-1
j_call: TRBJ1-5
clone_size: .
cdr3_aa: CASSSGGSNQPQHF
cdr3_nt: TGCGCCAGCAGCTCCGGGGGTAGCAATCAGCCCCAGCATTTT

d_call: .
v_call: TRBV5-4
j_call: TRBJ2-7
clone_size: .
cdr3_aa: CASSSDRAASGAEQYF
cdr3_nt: TGTGCCAGCAGCTCGGACAGGGCGGCTAGCGGGGCCGAGCAGTACTTC